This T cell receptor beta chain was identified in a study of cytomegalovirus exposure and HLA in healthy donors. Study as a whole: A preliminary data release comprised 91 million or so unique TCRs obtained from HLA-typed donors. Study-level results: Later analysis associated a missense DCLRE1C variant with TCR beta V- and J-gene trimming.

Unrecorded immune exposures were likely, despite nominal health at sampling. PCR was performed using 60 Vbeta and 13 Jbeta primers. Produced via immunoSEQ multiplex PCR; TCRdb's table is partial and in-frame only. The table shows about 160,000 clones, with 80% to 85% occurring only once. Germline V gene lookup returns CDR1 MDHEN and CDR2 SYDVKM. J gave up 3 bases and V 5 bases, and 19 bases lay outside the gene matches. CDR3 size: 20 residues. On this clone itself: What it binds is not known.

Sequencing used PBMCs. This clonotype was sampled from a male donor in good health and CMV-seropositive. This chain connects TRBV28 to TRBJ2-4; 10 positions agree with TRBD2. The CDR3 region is CASSPRTSGGVGDGKNIQYF. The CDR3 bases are TGTGCCAGCAGTCCCCGGACTAGCGGAGGGGTAGGGGATGGCAAAAACATTCAGTACTTC.